These 2 T cell receptor beta chains share one sample of origin, sequenced in a study of glioma-infiltrating T cells after dendritic cell vaccination. Produced via immunoSEQ multiplex PCR; TCRdb's table is partial and in-frame only. The repertoire has tens of thousands of clones, under 85% of them found once; the top ten carry approximately 6.6%. The time point denotes: after dendritic cell vaccination, including at tumor progression/relapse. The sequencing used blood, collected after dendritic cell vaccination. These receptors originate from a human donor with glioblastoma.

The chain links TRBV2 to TRBJ2-5, with 7 bases aligning to TRBD1. Germline CDR1 SNHLY, CDR2 FYNNEI. V shed 8 bases, J shed 2 bases, and the junction held 8 bases outside the gene matches. This CDR3 region has 14 residues. CDR3 DNA: TGTGCCAGCCGATTACAGGGGACACAAGAGACCCAGTACTTC. Translating gives CASRLQGTQETQYF.

The genes are TRBV6-5 and TRBJ2-1; TRBD2 might be the D (6 bases). From germline, CDR1 is MNHEY and CDR2 SVGAGI. Trimming shortened V by 6 bases and J by 5 bases, and 11 bases separated the two germline ends. This CDR3 is built from 13 residues. CDR3 in amino acids: CASSRGKDNEQFF. The CDR3 region has the DNA TGTGCCAGCAGCCGGGGGAAAGACAATGAGCAGTTCTTC.